These T cell receptor beta chains were read from a single sample in a study of blood T cell repertoires in COVID-19. Clones were sequenced by immunoSEQ multiplex PCR, and TCRdb holds only the in-frame ones, with some missing. Among about 290,000 clones, 70% to 90% were seen once, and the ten largest hold approximately 3.8%. Sequencing input: peripheral blood. The receptors derive from a woman aged 50 to 60 with active or convalescent COVID-19. Each CDR3 is given with its conserved first and last residue. Fields, in order: V gene, D gene, J gene, clone size, CDR3 length, CDR3 DNA, CDR3 protein. A D gene is named only where the DNA matches it firmly. Not every row has a clone size; where given, it reads once, few, many or a size class.

V gene: TRBV2; D gene: TRBD2; J gene: TRBJ2-7; clone size: -; CDR3 length: 17; CDR3 DNA: TGTGCCAGCAGTGATTCTTGGGGGGGACGGAACTCCTACGAGCAGTACTTC; CDR3 protein: CASSDSWGGRNSYEQYF
V gene: TRBV29-1; D gene: -; J gene: TRBJ1-1; clone size: -; CDR3 length: 13; CDR3 DNA: TGCAGCGTTGAACCCGGGGGTGACACTGAAGCTTTCTTT; CDR3 protein: CSVEPGGDTEAFF
V gene: TRBV27; D gene: -; J gene: TRBJ2-1; clone size: -; CDR3 length: 15; CDR3 DNA: TGTGCCACCGGTAGCGGACTGAAAGGATACGATGAGCAGTTCTTC; CDR3 protein: CATGSGLKGYDEQFF
V gene: TRBV11-2; D gene: TRBD1; J gene: TRBJ1-2; clone size: -; CDR3 length: 18; CDR3 DNA: TGTGCCAGCAGCTTAATCCGGGACAGGGGGCCAGTTAACTATGGCTACACCTTC; CDR3 protein: CASSLIRDRGPVNYGYTF
V gene: TRBV27; D gene: -; J gene: TRBJ1-2; clone size: -; CDR3 length: 12; CDR3 DNA: TGTGCCAGTAAGCGAGCTAACTATGGCTACACCTTC; CDR3 protein: CASKRANYGYTF
V gene: TRBV2; D gene: TRBD2; J gene: TRBJ2-1; clone size: -; CDR3 length: 14; CDR3 DNA: TGTGCCAGCAGTGAGAGGTCGGGGGGCAATGAGCAGTTCTTC; CDR3 protein: CASSERSGGNEQFF
V gene: TRBV4-1; D gene: -; J gene: TRBJ1-4; clone size: -; CDR3 length: 15; CDR3 DNA: TGCGCCAGCAGCCAGGATCACGGGTCCCGGGAAAAACTGTTTTTT; CDR3 protein: CASSQDHGSREKLFF
V gene: TRBV11-2; D gene: TRBD2; J gene: TRBJ2-5; clone size: few; CDR3 length: 15; CDR3 DNA: TGTGCCAGCAGCTTACTAGCGGGTATGGGAGAGACCCAGTACTTC; CDR3 protein: CASSLLAGMGETQYF
V gene: TRBV6-5; D gene: TRBD1; J gene: TRBJ2-3; clone size: -; CDR3 length: 15; CDR3 DNA: TGTGCCAGCAAGACGACAGGGGGCCCCACAGATACGCAGTATTTT; CDR3 protein: CASKTTGGPTDTQYF
V gene: TRBV5-5; D gene: TRBD1; J gene: TRBJ2-2; clone size: -; CDR3 length: 17; CDR3 DNA: TGTGCCAGCAGCCCCCCGGGACAGCCTGCGAACACCGGGGAGCTGTTTTTT; CDR3 protein: CASSPPGQPANTGELFF
V gene: TRBV5-4; D gene: -; J gene: TRBJ1-2; clone size: -; CDR3 length: 14; CDR3 DNA: TGTGCCAGCAGCTCCCTCGACAGTAACTATGGCTACACCTTC; CDR3 protein: CASSSLDSNYGYTF
V gene: TRBV7-9; D gene: -; J gene: TRBJ1-1; clone size: -; CDR3 length: 16; CDR3 DNA: TGTGCCAGCAGCTTAGGGGGTCTGGGTGGGGCCGATGAAGCTTTCTTT; CDR3 protein: CASSLGGLGGADEAFF
V gene: TRBV3-1/TRBV3-2; D gene: -; J gene: TRBJ2-7; clone size: -; CDR3 length: 12; CDR3 DNA: TGTGCCAGCAGCGCGACATCCTACGAGCAGTACTTC; CDR3 protein: CASSATSYEQYF
V gene: TRBV18; D gene: TRBD1; J gene: TRBJ1-3; clone size: -; CDR3 length: 16; CDR3 DNA: TGTGCCAGCTCATCGACTGGGACAGGAACTGGAAACACCATATATTTT; CDR3 protein: CASSSTGTGTGNTIYF
V gene: TRBV12-3/TRBV12-4; D gene: -; J gene: TRBJ1-1; clone size: -; CDR3 length: 13; CDR3 DNA: TGTGCCAGCAGTTTAGCAGCGAACACTGAAGCTTTCTTT; CDR3 protein: CASSLAANTEAFF
V gene: TRBV24-1; D gene: -; J gene: TRBJ1-2; clone size: -; CDR3 length: 15; CDR3 DNA: TGTGCCACCAGTGATCCAAGAACGACAGACTATGGCTACACCTTC; CDR3 protein: CATSDPRTTDYGYTF
V gene: TRBV15; D gene: TRBD2; J gene: TRBJ2-7; clone size: -; CDR3 length: 15; CDR3 DNA: TGTGCCACCAGCAGGTCCCTAGCGGGAGGCCACGAGCAGTACTTC; CDR3 protein: CATSRSLAGGHEQYF
V gene: TRBV19; D gene: TRBD1; J gene: TRBJ2-7; clone size: few; CDR3 length: 15; CDR3 DNA: TGTGCCAGTAGTAAGCGTGACAGGGTATCCGGCGAGCAGTACTTC; CDR3 protein: CASSKRDRVSGEQYF
V gene: TRBV9; D gene: -; J gene: TRBJ1-3; clone size: -; CDR3 length: 13; CDR3 DNA: TGTGCCAGCAGGGGGGGTTCCGGAAACACCATATATTTT; CDR3 protein: CASRGGSGNTIYF
V gene: TRBV5-6; D gene: TRBD1; J gene: TRBJ2-7; clone size: -; CDR3 length: 14; CDR3 DNA: TGTGCCAGCAGCTCCACCGGGACAGGGCACGAGCAGTACTTC; CDR3 protein: CASSSTGTGHEQYF
V gene: TRBV29-1; D gene: -; J gene: TRBJ1-2; clone size: -; CDR3 length: 13; CDR3 DNA: TGCAGCGTTCCAAGGACTGGTGTGGGGGGCTACACCTTC; CDR3 protein: CSVPRTGVGGYTF
V gene: TRBV5-4; D gene: -; J gene: TRBJ2-5; clone size: -; CDR3 length: 15; CDR3 DNA: TGTGCCAGCAGCTTGGCCGCGGGGTCCCAAGAGACCCAGTACTTC; CDR3 protein: CASSLAAGSQETQYF
V gene: TRBV5-1; D gene: TRBD2; J gene: TRBJ2-7; clone size: -; CDR3 length: 16; CDR3 DNA: TGCGCCAGCAGCCCCGGGACTAGCGGGAGTGTGCACGAGCAGTACTTC; CDR3 protein: CASSPGTSGSVHEQYF
V gene: TRBV6-5; D gene: -; J gene: TRBJ2-4; clone size: -; CDR3 length: 15; CDR3 DNA: TGTGCCAGCAGTTACTCTCCAGGAGCCAAAAACATTCAGTACTTC; CDR3 protein: CASSYSPGAKNIQYF
V gene: TRBV6-5; D gene: -; J gene: TRBJ1-2; clone size: once; CDR3 length: 14; CDR3 DNA: TGTGCCAGCAGTCTTGACAGAGCTACCTATGGCTACACCTTC; CDR3 protein: CASSLDRATYGYTF
V gene: TRBV29-1; D gene: TRBD1; J gene: TRBJ2-1; clone size: -; CDR3 length: 13; CDR3 DNA: TGCAGCGGGATAGGACAGGGGTACAATGAGCAGTTCTTC; CDR3 protein: CSGIGQGYNEQFF
V gene: TRBV5-5; D gene: -; J gene: TRBJ2-3; clone size: -; CDR3 length: 15; CDR3 DNA: TGTGCCAGCAGCCCGATAGCGCATAGCACAGATACGCAGTATTTT; CDR3 protein: CASSPIAHSTDTQYF
V gene: TRBV9; D gene: -; J gene: TRBJ1-1; clone size: -; CDR3 length: 15; CDR3 DNA: TGTGCCAGCAGCGTAGCATGGGGCCGGAACACTGAAGCTTTCTTT; CDR3 protein: CASSVAWGRNTEAFF
V gene: TRBV21-1; D gene: -; J gene: TRBJ2-5; clone size: -; CDR3 length: 16; CDR3 DNA: TGTGCCAGCAGCACACAGGGACCCCCCTTCCAAGAGACCCAGTACTTC; CDR3 protein: CASSTQGPPFQETQYF
V gene: TRBV5-1; D gene: TRBD2; J gene: TRBJ2-1; clone size: -; CDR3 length: 16; CDR3 DNA: TGCGCCAGCAGCCCCCGGCCTAGCGGGAGTCCACGGGAGCAGTTCTTC; CDR3 protein: CASSPRPSGSPREQFF
V gene: TRBV6-5; D gene: -; J gene: TRBJ2-6; clone size: -; CDR3 length: 16; CDR3 DNA: TGTGCCAGCAGTTACTACGGCAGGGTTGGGGCCAACGTCCTGACTTTC; CDR3 protein: CASSYYGRVGANVLTF
V gene: TRBV11-2; D gene: -; J gene: TRBJ2-3; clone size: -; CDR3 length: 15; CDR3 DNA: TGTGCCAGCAGCTCCGAGACGGGTAGCGGAGATACGCAGTATTTT; CDR3 protein: CASSSETGSGDTQYF
V gene: TRBV10-3; D gene: TRBD2; J gene: TRBJ2-5; clone size: -; CDR3 length: 16; CDR3 DNA: TGTGCCATCAGTGAGGGTAGCGGGAGCAGGGCAGAGACCCAGTACTTC; CDR3 protein: CAISEGSGSRAETQYF
V gene: TRBV5-1; D gene: -; J gene: TRBJ2-2; clone size: -; CDR3 length: 17; CDR3 DNA: TGCGCCAGCAGCTTCGGGACTCCGAATCGACTCACCGGGGAGCTGTTTTTT; CDR3 protein: CASSFGTPNRLTGELFF
V gene: TRBV7-9; D gene: TRBD2; J gene: TRBJ2-5; clone size: -; CDR3 length: 19; CDR3 DNA: TGTGCCAGCAGCTTAGCAGCTAGCGGGAGGGCCCCCCAACGGGAGACCCAGTACTTC; CDR3 protein: CASSLAASGRAPQRETQYF
V gene: TRBV7-8; D gene: TRBD2; J gene: TRBJ2-3; clone size: -; CDR3 length: 16; CDR3 DNA: TGTGCCAGCAGCCAACTAGCGGGAGGCACCACAGATACGCAGTATTTT; CDR3 protein: CASSQLAGGTTDTQYF
V gene: TRBV10-3; D gene: -; J gene: TRBJ1-5; clone size: -; CDR3 length: 18; CDR3 DNA: TGTGCCATCAGTGAGACTAAAACTCAGGGAAATCGGAATCAGCCCCAGCATTTT; CDR3 protein: CAISETKTQGNRNQPQHF
V gene: TRBV28; D gene: -; J gene: TRBJ1-1; clone size: -; CDR3 length: 14; CDR3 DNA: TGTGCCAGCAGTTTTACTAGGACAGCGGCGTCAGCTTTCTTT; CDR3 protein: CASSFTRTAASAFF
V gene: TRBV2; D gene: TRBD1; J gene: TRBJ1-1; clone size: -; CDR3 length: 12; CDR3 DNA: TGTGCCAGCCACACAGGGGGCACTGAAGCTTTCTTT; CDR3 protein: CASHTGGTEAFF
V gene: TRBV10-3; D gene: -; J gene: TRBJ1-2; clone size: -; CDR3 length: 13; CDR3 DNA: TGTGCCATCAGTGACGGGGGTGGGTATGGCTACACCTTC; CDR3 protein: CAISDGGGYGYTF
V gene: TRBV9; D gene: -; J gene: TRBJ1-1; clone size: -; CDR3 length: 16; CDR3 DNA: TGTGCCAGCTGCCCACAAGCCTTAGGGGGGAACACTGAAGCTTTCTTT; CDR3 protein: CASCPQALGGNTEAFF